This T cell receptor beta chain is from a study of blood T cell repertoires in COVID-19. Study context: COVID-19 samples, acute and convalescent, were from the United States, Italy and Spain.

Sequencing was performed with immunoSEQ multiplex PCR; in TCRdb, only in-frame clones are kept and a portion is missing. Of around 300,000 clones listed, 75% to 90% are singletons. This CDR3 is 16 amino acids long. The V and J ends lost 5 bases and 7 bases respectively, with 18 bases between them. Germline values: CDR1 LNHDA, CDR2 SQIVND (reference sequence). The chain has TRBV19 and TRBJ1-6, with D possibly matching TRBD1 (6 bases). This TCR was recovered from a woman in her 70s with acute or convalescent COVID-19. The sequenced material came from peripheral blood. CDR3 nucleotide sequence: TGTGCCAGTAGTCCGCTGCGGGGGCAAACAAATTCACCCCTCCACTTT. This translates into CASSPLRGQTNSPLHF.